Below are 20 T cell receptor beta chains sequenced from a single sample in a study of identical twins. TCRdb fed the 5' RACE reads into MiXCR, producing one record per CDR3 protein. The data show about 220,000 distinct CDR3 sequences, 5.5% to 7.5% seen once. These data were also reused for a study on T cells expressing NK-cell markers.

The sample comprised CD8+ T cells sorted from blood. Source of these receptors: a young woman in good health.

This clonotype was detected a few times. The chain combines TRBV5-1 with TRBJ2-7; no clear D gene. The length of the CDR3 is 16 residues. V was clipped by 1 base and J by 1 base, with 15 bases between them. The germline CDR1 and CDR2 sequences are SGHRS and YFSETQ. CDR3 DNA sequence: TGCGCCAGCAGCTTGCGTGCGGCCGCGAGATCCTACGAGCAGTACTTC. It encodes CASSLRAAARSYEQYF.

This clonotype was seen many times. The chain employs TRBV3-1 and TRBJ2-7, with 9 bases lining up with TRBD2. The CDR3 is 17 residues long. With V trimmed by 2 bases and J by 1 base, 9 bases remained unmatched. CDR1 and CDR2 (germline): LGHDT, YNNKEL (reference sequence). The CDR3 bases are TGTGCCAGCAGCCAATCAATTGGACTAGCGAGTTCCTACGAGCAGTACTTC. This encodes CASSQSIGLASSYEQYF.

This chain links TRBV11-3 with TRBJ1-3; TRBD1 is a possible D gene (6 bases). Per germline, CDR1 SGHNT and CDR2 YENEEA. The CDR3 runs 17 residues. V shed 7 bases and J shed 0 bases, with 19 bases lying between them. The CDR3 region is CASTGDGAGDSGNTIYF. CDR3 nucleotide sequence: TGTGCCAGCACCGGAGACGGGGCAGGGGACTCTGGAAACACCATATATTTT.

This clonotype was found a few times. The chain is built from TRBV4-1 and TRBJ2-3; D is uncertain. The germline gives CDR1 MGHRA, CDR2 YSYEKL. V was shortened by 0 bases and J by 7 bases, with 8 bases between the two germline ends. CDR3 length: 13 amino acids. The CDR3 DNA reads as TGCGCCAGCAGCCAAGACGGTGCGCATACGCAGTATTTT. This translates into CASSQDGAHTQYF.

This clonotype has more than one count but fewer than ten. The CDR3 sequence: CASSVTGGPNYGYTF. CDR3 in DNA: TGTGCCAGCAGCGTGACGGGGGGTCCTAACTATGGCTACACCTTC. The chain recombines TRBV9 with TRBJ1-2, with a tentative D call TRBD1 (5 bases). The CDR3 length is 15 residues. CDR1 is SGDLS, CDR2 YYNGEE, per germline. Trimming left V 2 bases short and J 0 bases short, with 11 bases between.

This clonotype was detected many times. The chain links TRBV4-1 to TRBJ1-1; TRBD1 aligns across 7 bases. Germline CDR1 and CDR2: MGHRA and YSYEKL. CDR3 size: 17 residues. V was clipped by 1 base and J by 4 bases; unmatched bases: 12. The CDR3 spells CASSQGLRQGGGTEAFF. The CDR3 DNA is TGCGCCAGCAGCCAAGGCCTCCGACAGGGCGGTGGCACTGAAGCTTTCTTT.

This clonotype was seen only a few times. The chain carries TRBV6-2 or TRBV6-3 and TRBJ1-5; possible D gene TRBD1, 6 bases. The length of the CDR3 is 15 residues. The V end was cut by 2 bases, the J end by 4 bases, with 12 bases between. The germline CDR1 and CDR2 sequences are MNHEY and SVGEGT. The CDR3 region is CASSYMGGWNQPQHF. As DNA, the CDR3 is TGTGCCAGCAGTTACATGGGGGGCTGGAATCAGCCCCAGCATTTT.

This clonotype was recorded a few times. The rearrangement uses TRBV12-5 and TRBJ1-4; a possible D gene is TRBD1 (5 bases). The ends were cut back, 3 bases at V and 8 bases at J, with 16 bases in the middle. The CDR3 is 15 residues long. CDR1 is LGHNT, CDR2 FRNRAP, per germline. The CDR3 DNA reads as TGTGCTAGTGGTTTCCTTCTGGGACGCGGAGAAAAACTGTTTTTT. It is translated as CASGFLLGRGEKLFF.

The table lists this clonotype with many counts. The rearrangement joins TRBV4-1 to TRBJ1-1; 7 nucleotides match TRBD1. Germline V gene lookup returns CDR1 MGHRA and CDR2 YSYEKL. V trimming: 0 bases; J trimming: 13 bases; junction bases outside the gene matches: 17. This CDR3 has 16 residues. The CDR3 here is CASSQEIDRDRPLSFF. DNA of the CDR3: TGCGCCAGCAGCCAAGAAATTGACAGGGATCGCCCATTGAGTTTCTTT.

The table lists this clonotype with a few counts. This chain connects TRBV5-5 to TRBJ1-1; 8 nucleotides agree with TRBD1. With 4 bases clipped from V and 4 bases from J, the junction kept 6 bases outside the gene matches. The CDR3 spans 14 residues. CDR1 SGHKS and CDR2 YYEKEE come from the germline V gene (reference sequence). This chain's CDR3 is CASSQHRGSTEAFF. The CDR3 nucleotides read TGTGCCAGCAGCCAACACAGGGGGTCCACTGAAGCTTTCTTT.

This clonotype was counted at least ten times. The V call is TRBV6-5, the J call TRBJ2-3; 13 bases map to TRBD2. The CDR3 runs to 16 residues. J gave up 4 bases and V 1 base, and 2 bases lay outside the gene matches. CDR1 is MNHEY, CDR2 SVGAGI, per germline. For the CDR3, the DNA is TGTGCCAGCAGTTACTTGACTAGCGGGGGGCCAGATACGCAGTATTTT. It specifies CASSYLTSGGPDTQYF.

The sample holds many counts of this clonotype. The chain links TRBV7-9 to TRBJ1-2, with TRBD1 matching 7 bases. V lost 4 bases and J lost 3; bases outside the gene matches: 8. CDR1 is SEHNR and CDR2 is FQNEAQ in the germline V gene (reference sequence). The CDR3 extends over 15 amino acids. The CDR3 is CASSWGATGYYGYTF. The CDR3 coding sequence is TGTGCCAGCAGCTGGGGAGCGACAGGGTACTATGGCTACACCTTC.

The chain recombines TRBV7-9 with TRBJ2-2; D is perhaps TRBD2 (6 bases). The CDR3 extends over 15 amino acids. Germline CDR1 is SEHNR and CDR2 is FQNEAQ (reference sequence). Trimming cost V 0 bases and J 4 bases, with 9 bases left between them. CDR3 bases: TGTGCCAGCAGCTTAGCGGGGGGAAGCACCGGGGAGCTGTTTTTT. Its translation: CASSLAGGSTGELFF.

This clonotype showed up just a few times. The DNA of the CDR3 is TGTGCCAGCCTACAGGCGGGGGGACAGCCCCAGCATTTT. This sequence encodes CASLQAGGQPQHF. This chain connects TRBV2 to TRBJ1-5, with D possibly TRBD1 on 5 matching bases. Germline V gene lookup returns CDR1 SNHLY and CDR2 FYNNEI. The CDR3 spans 13 residues. The germline V and J ends were trimmed by 8 bases and 7 bases, with 15 bases remaining between them.

This clonotype was counted a few times. V gene TRBV6-5 combines with J gene TRBJ2-1; TRBD2 aligns across 8 bases. The CDR3 extends over 15 amino acids. After removal of 2 bases from V and 7 bases from J, the junction contained 7 bases not matched to a gene. CDR1 is MNHEY and CDR2 is SVGAGI in the germline V gene. CDR3 protein: CASSYAGGVLNEQFF. The CDR3 coding sequence is TGTGCCAGCAGTTACGCCGGGGGGGTATTGAATGAGCAGTTCTTC.

This clonotype has a count of ten or more. The chain carries TRBV29-1 and TRBJ2-1; D is ambiguous. The CDR3 runs to 13 residues. Trimming stripped 2 bases from V and 8 bases from J, with 13 bases between. Germline V gene lookup returns CDR1 SQVTM and CDR2 ANQGSEA. This CDR3 reads CSVEFVGSHEQFF. In DNA form, the CDR3 reads TGCAGCGTTGAATTCGTGGGATCCCATGAGCAGTTCTTC.

The table lists this clonotype with many counts. V and J are TRBV11-2 and TRBJ2-7; 8 bases agree with TRBD1. This CDR3 spans 12 amino acids. J gave up 5 bases and V 10 bases, and 7 bases lay outside the gene matches. CDR1 and CDR2 from the germline V gene are SGHAT and FQNNGV. The CDR3 loop is CATRTGSDEQYF. The CDR3 nucleotides read TGTGCCACTCGGACAGGGAGCGACGAGCAGTACTTC.

The chain employs TRBV29-1 and TRBJ1-5; 7 bases map to TRBD1. V lost 4 bases to trimming and J lost 4 bases; unmatched junction nucleotides: 4. CDR3 length: 13 amino acids. Germline V lookup: CDR1 SQVTM, CDR2 ANQGSEA. CDR3 sequence reads: CSVVGQENQPQHF. The DNA for the CDR3 is TGCAGCGTTGTTGGACAGGAAAATCAGCCCCAGCATTTT.

This clonotype was counted between two and nine times. The chain has TRBV27 and TRBJ2-5; 8 nucleotides match TRBD2. Germline V lookup: CDR1 MNHEY, CDR2 SMNVEV (reference sequence). The CDR3 contains 14 residues. The J segment lost 4 bases and the V segment lost 6 bases, leaving 7 bases of the junction unmatched. The CDR3 nucleotides read TGTGCCAGCAGCCCACAAACTAGCGGAGAGACCCAGTACTTC. Protein: CASSPQTSGETQYF.

The chain uses TRBV6-2 or TRBV6-3 and TRBJ2-1; 10 bases map to TRBD2. In germline, CDR1 is MNHEY, CDR2 SVGEGT. The CDR3 covers 16 residues. V lost 5 bases, J lost 3 bases, and 7 bases stayed unmatched. CDR3 bases: TGTGCCAGCAGTCCCAGGACTAGCGGAGTCTACAATGAGCAGTTCTTC. This encodes CASSPRTSGVYNEQFF.